These 27 T cell receptor beta chains were all obtained from the same sample, sequenced in a study of response to subunit inactivated influenza vaccine. A single record per CDR3 protein comes from TCRdb applying MiXCR to the RT-PCR reads. Of 590,000 or so distinct CDR3 sequences listed, around 15% are singletons. Sequenced here: PBMCs from blood, sampled 14 to 15 days before vaccination. These receptors originate from a man aged 45-65 years who received an inactivated influenza vaccine.

This clonotype was observed a few times. CDR3 DNA sequence: TGCAGCGTTGAAACCGGGGTGACCTACGAGCAGTACTTC. Its protein is CSVETGVTYEQYF. This chain links TRBV29-1 with TRBJ2-7, with TRBD2 as a possible D gene (5 bases). The CDR3 loop spans 13 amino acids. Germline V gives CDR1 SQVTM, CDR2 ANQGSEA. V dropped 2 bases and J dropped 2 bases, with 10 bases sitting between them.

This chain links TRBV20-1 with TRBJ2-1; 9 nucleotides align to TRBD2. Germline assignment: CDR1 DFQATT and CDR2 SNEGSKA (reference sequence). The CDR3 totals 17 residues. With V trimmed by 2 bases and J by 0 bases, 8 bases remained unmatched. The CDR3 here is CSARSRGGGASYNEQFF. In nucleotides, the CDR3 is TGCAGTGCTAGATCCAGGGGCGGGGGGGCCTCCTACAATGAGCAGTTCTTC.

This clonotype was recorded a few times. This rearrangement joins TRBV11-2 to TRBJ2-5; 12 positions agree with TRBD2. The CDR3 runs 18 residues. Germline-derived CDR1 and CDR2 are SGHAT and FQNNGV. V lost 0 bases to trimming and J lost 4 bases; unmatched junction nucleotides: 9. DNA for the CDR3: TGTGCCAGCAGCTTAGATCCGCCTAGCGGGGGGGCCCGAGAGACCCAGTACTTC. It translates to CASSLDPPSGGARETQYF.

A few counts support this clonotype. DNA of the CDR3: TGTGCCAGCAGCCAAGTATGGACAGTATCTAATGAGCAGTTCTTC. Amino acids: CASSQVWTVSNEQFF. V usage is TRBV14 and J usage is TRBJ2-1; the D gene is possibly TRBD1 (6 bases). The ends were cut back, 1 base at V and 7 bases at J, with 14 bases in the middle. The CDR3 is made up of 15 amino acids. Germline-derived CDR1 and CDR2 are SGHDN and FVKESK.

The gene calls are TRBV15 and TRBJ2-5; D is possibly TRBD1 (7 bases). Germline values: CDR1 LNHNV, CDR2 YYDKDF (reference sequence). The V and J ends lost 0 bases and 10 bases respectively, with 21 bases between them. The CDR3 loop spans 16 amino acids. CDR3 residues: CATSREGGGLGRFQYF. The CDR3 DNA reads as TGTGCCACCAGCAGAGAAGGAGGGGGCCTAGGGAGATTCCAGTACTTC.

This clonotype turned up a few times. This sequence joins TRBV7-2 and TRBJ2-3; 7 nucleotides align to TRBD1. J lost 2 bases, V lost 4 bases, and 6 bases had no gene match. Germline CDR1 reads SGHTA; CDR2 reads FQGNSA. This CDR3 spans 15 amino acids. CDR3: CASSSSGGPTDTQYF. CDR3 sequence (DNA): TGTGCCAGCAGCTCCTCAGGGGGTCCCACAGATACGCAGTATTTT.

The chain links TRBV29-1 to TRBJ2-3, with 14 nucleotides matching TRBD2. J was trimmed by 6 bases and V by 4 bases; bases with no gene match: 15. This CDR3 is 18 amino acids long. Per the germline V gene, CDR1 is SQVTM and CDR2 is ANQGSEA. CDR3 amino acids: CSVGGGPGLAGAQDTQYF. The DNA of the CDR3 is TGCAGCGTTGGGGGGGGACCGGGACTAGCGGGAGCACAGGATACGCAGTATTTT.

This chain connects TRBV18 to TRBJ1-1; D remains unclear. CDR3 length: 15 residues. The V end lost 3 bases, the J end lost 3 bases, and 14 bases lay between the germline ends. Germline V gene data show CDR1 as KGHSH and CDR2 as LQKENI. As DNA, the CDR3 is TGTGCCAGCTCACCGTTTTGGGGTGCGGACACTGAAGCTTTCTTT. Amino acids: CASSPFWGADTEAFF. The full variable domain, its missing parts supplied by reference TRBV18 and TRBJ1-1, is NAGVMQNPRHLVRRRGQEARLRCSPMKGHSHVYWYRQLPEEGLKFMVYLQKENIIDESGMPKERFSAEFPKEGPSILRIQQVVRGDSAAYFCASSPFWGADTEAFFGQGTRLTVV.

The table lists this clonotype with many counts. The rearrangement joins TRBV28 to TRBJ1-6; D possibly corresponds to TRBD1 (5 bases). Germline assignment: CDR1 MDHEN and CDR2 SYDVKM. The CDR3 has 15 amino acids. Trimming cost V 6 bases and J 4 bases, with 13 bases left between them. The CDR3: CASSDGTRYNSPLHF. The CDR3 nucleotides read TGTGCCAGCAGCGACGGGACGCGTTATAATTCACCCCTCCACTTT.

Ten or more counts support this clonotype. This chain joins TRBV7-3 and TRBJ2-2, with no clear D. The CDR3 is 16 residues long. The germline gives CDR1 SGHTA, CDR2 FQGTGA. The V end lost 4 bases, the J end lost 0 bases, and 12 bases lay between the germline ends. The CDR3 DNA reads as TGTGCCAGCAGCTCCCTCCGACACCCGAACACCGGGGAGCTGTTTTTT. It translates to CASSSLRHPNTGELFF.

There are a few counts of this clonotype. The rearrangement joins TRBV12-3 or TRBV12-4 to TRBJ1-3; a possible D gene is TRBD1 (5 bases). There are 16 residues in the CDR3. The V and J ends lost 3 bases and 11 bases respectively, with 23 bases between them. The CDR3 DNA is TGTGCCAGCAGTTTTAACCCCGGGGCCCTCGGTTTCCCCATATATTTT. This codes for CASSFNPGALGFPIYF.

The chain is built from TRBV6-5 and TRBJ2-3, with a possible D match to TRBD2 (6 bases). The CDR3 extends over 15 amino acids. Germline loops: CDR1 MNHEY, CDR2 SVGAGI. Trimming pared 2 bases from V and 0 bases from J, leaving 9 bases between. CDR3 DNA: TGTGCCAGCAGTTACCCGGGACTCAGCACAGATACGCAGTATTTT. Translated: CASSYPGLSTDTQYF.

Comments on this clonotype: One end of the junction fails to match germline, which may point to a read error. This rearrangement joins TRBV29-1 to TRBJ1-1, with a weak D call TRBD1 (6 bases). CDR1 and CDR2 from the germline V gene are SQVTM and ANQGSEA. The CDR3 runs to 11 residues. In DNA, the CDR3 is TGCAGCCCCTTCAGGGGCACTGAATCTTTCTTT. Translating it yields CSPFRGTESFF.

The chain recombines TRBV24-1 with TRBJ1-1, with TRBD1 identical over 8 bases. Germline V gives CDR1 KGHDR, CDR2 SFDVKD. The CDR3 contains 13 residues. V gave up 7 bases and J gave up 4 bases; unmatched junction bases: 4. This CDR3 reads CATRSTGGTEAFF. CDR3 bases: TGTGCCACCAGATCCACAGGGGGCACTGAAGCTTTCTTT.

The chain joins TRBV4-3 to TRBJ2-1, with TRBD2 matching over 7 bases. CDR3 length: 16 residues. Germline CDR1 reads LGHNA; CDR2 reads YSLEER. With V trimmed by 0 bases and J by 3 bases, 5 bases remained unmatched. In DNA, the CDR3 is TGCGCCAGCAGCCAAGAACGGGAGGAGGACTACAATGAGCAGTTCTTC. It is translated as CASSQEREEDYNEQFF.

This chain joins TRBV5-1 and TRBJ2-2; 12 bases are a match to TRBD1. V shed 4 bases and J 4 bases; nucleotides not matched to a gene: 11. CDR1 and CDR2 from the germline V gene are SGHRS and YFSETQ. The CDR3 is 18 amino acids. The DNA of the CDR3 is TGCGCCAGCAGCCCCCGACCGGGACAGGGGGCGGGCACCGGGGAGCTGTTTTTT. Translating gives CASSPRPGQGAGTGELFF.

This chain links TRBV6-2 or TRBV6-3 with TRBJ2-5; 15 nucleotides agree with TRBD2. The CDR3 extends over 21 amino acids. The germline CDR1 and CDR2 sequences are MNHEY and SVGEGT. With 2 bases clipped from V and 5 bases from J, the junction kept 18 bases outside the gene matches. CDR3 loop: CASSYIPPGLAGGPPRETQYF. CDR3 bases: TGTGCCAGCAGTTACATCCCCCCGGGACTAGCGGGAGGTCCCCCCCGGGAGACCCAGTACTTC.

This clonotype was counted between two and nine times. V is TRBV4-2 and J is TRBJ2-1, with 13 bases lining up with TRBD2. The V gene end was trimmed by 2 bases and the J gene end by 8 bases; junction bases not matched to a gene: 9. The CDR3 contains 17 residues. CDR1 and CDR2 from the germline V gene are LGHNA and YNFKEQ. The DNA for the CDR3 is TGTGCCAGCAGCCAACTTGGACTAGCGGGGGTGGGCGATGAGCAGTTCTTC. The encoded protein is CASSQLGLAGVGDEQFF.

This CDR3 is CASSLTGNLPQETQYF. CDR3 sequence (DNA): TGTGCCAGCAGCTTAACAGGGAATCTACCCCAAGAGACCCAGTACTTC. V and J are TRBV7-8 and TRBJ2-5; D may be TRBD1 (6 bases). The CDR3 extends over 16 amino acids. The germline V and J ends were trimmed by 2 bases and 1 base, with 14 bases remaining between them. Germline assignment: CDR1 SGHVS and CDR2 FQNEAQ.

This clonotype was seen repeatedly, ten times or more. This rearrangement joins TRBV20-1 to TRBJ1-5; D gene uncertain. Germline V gene lookup returns CDR1 DFQATT and CDR2 SNEGSKA (reference sequence). There are 12 residues in the CDR3. Trimming left V 3 bases short and J 1 base short, with 4 bases between. The CDR3 coding sequence is TGCAGTGCTAGTAGGAGCAATCAGCCCCAGCATTTT. Translating it yields CSASRSNQPQHF.

The V and J genes are TRBV4-3 and TRBJ2-1, with D tentatively TRBD2 (5 bases). Germline assignment: CDR1 LGHNA and CDR2 YSLEER. V gave up 4 bases and J gave up 9 bases, with 16 bases separating them. The CDR3 covers 14 residues. DNA of the CDR3: TGCGCCAGCAGCCGGTCGGCCGGGGAATCTGAGCAGTTCTTC. Its protein is CASSRSAGESEQFF.

This clonotype turned up a few times. The chain is built from TRBV7-8 and TRBJ2-1; either TRBD1 or TRBD2 may supply D (6 bases each). Germline-derived CDR1 and CDR2 are SGHVS and FQNEAQ. V was trimmed by 4 bases and J by 4 bases, leaving 23 bases between them. The CDR3 has 18 amino acids. CDR3 DNA sequence: TGTGCCAGCAGCTACATCGGACGGAGGGGGGAAAATTACAATGAGCAGTTCTTC. It codes for CASSYIGRRGENYNEQFF.

This clonotype came up a few times. The V and J genes are TRBV5-6 and TRBJ2-3; 9 nucleotides line up with TRBD2. Germline loops: CDR1 SGHDT, CDR2 YYEEEE. V dropped 3 bases and J dropped 9; count of bases not matched to a gene: 11. The CDR3 is 15 residues long. The CDR3: CASSSAGGPIGTQYF. The CDR3 DNA follows: TGTGCCAGCAGCTCTGCGGGGGGGCCGATAGGAACGCAGTATTTT.

The chain combines TRBV6-2 or TRBV6-3 with TRBJ2-7; a weak D match, TRBD1 (5 bases). CDR3 length: 14 amino acids. Trimming shortened V by 5 bases and J by 3 bases, and 14 bases separated the two germline ends. Germline lookup yields CDR1 MNHEY and CDR2 SVGEGT. For the CDR3, the DNA is TGTGCCAGCAGTCCCCTACAGGAATACTACGAGCAGTACTTC. It translates to CASSPLQEYYEQYF.

The V call is TRBV15, the J call TRBJ2-4; TRBD1 agrees at 9 bases. Germline CDR1 reads LNHNV; CDR2 reads YYDKDF (reference sequence). CDR3 length: 19 residues. The V segment lost 5 bases and the J segment 0 bases; nucleotides outside the gene matches: 14. CDR3 DNA sequence: TGTGCCACCAGCCACTCCGGGACAGGGATTATCGTAGCCAAAAACATTCAGTACTTC. Protein product: CATSHSGTGIIVAKNIQYF.

The V and J genes are TRBV7-2 and TRBJ2-7; possible D gene TRBD1, 5 bases. This CDR3 is 14 amino acids long. Between the trimmed V and J ends, which lost 1 base and 3 bases, there was a span of 10 bases. Germline V gene sequence: CDR1 SGHTA, CDR2 FQGNSA. CDR3 sequence reads: CASSLGTLDYEQYF. CDR3 bases: TGTGCCAGCAGCTTAGGGACATTGGACTACGAGCAGTACTTC.

This clonotype was seen more than once but under ten times. V is TRBV12-3 or TRBV12-4 and J is TRBJ2-1, with 8 bases that match TRBD2. Germline trimming cut 5 bases from V and 3 bases from J; bases unmatched to any gene: 9. The CDR3 spans 16 residues. The CDR3 spells CASSPRGGVIYNEQFF. CDR3 DNA: TGTGCCAGCAGTCCCCGGGGGGGGGTAATCTACAATGAGCAGTTCTTC.